A single sample gave rise to the 18 T cell receptor beta chains below, sequenced in a study of identical twins. Each CDR3 protein gets one entry after TCRdb re-called the 5' RACE reads with MiXCR. In the table there are about 530,000 distinct CDR3 sequences, about a fifth of which are singletons. This sample was also put to use in a study of yellow fever vaccine responses in identical twins.

Material: CD4+ T cells sorted from blood. The receptors were sampled from a woman younger than 30 in good health.

The chain is built from TRBV7-9 and TRBJ2-1; 7 bases are shared with TRBD1. CDR1 and CDR2 from the germline V gene are SEHNR and FQNEAQ (reference sequence). V lost 5 bases and J lost 0; bases outside the gene matches: 7. This CDR3 has 16 amino acids. CDR3 loop: CASSLQGTLSYNEQFF. CDR3 DNA sequence: TGTGCCAGCAGCCTACAGGGGACCCTCTCCTACAATGAGCAGTTCTTC.

A few counts support this clonotype. The chain employs TRBV12-3 or TRBV12-4 and TRBJ1-2, with a weak D call TRBD1 (5 bases). The length of the CDR3 is 13 residues. Between the trimmed V and J ends, which lost 8 bases and 5 bases, there was a span of 15 bases. The CDR3 sequence is CASAPAGLYGYTF. CDR3 bases: TGTGCCAGCGCGCCGGCAGGGTTGTATGGCTACACCTTC.

This clonotype was seen more than once but under ten times. The V and J genes are TRBV5-1 and TRBJ2-1, with 7 bases aligning to TRBD2. The V gene's germline CDR1 is SGHRS and CDR2 YFSETQ. V shed 5 bases and J 4 bases; nucleotides not matched to a gene: 6. The CDR3 has 14 residues. CDR3 sequence: CASSRLADYNEQFF. The CDR3 DNA reads TGCGCCAGCAGTAGGCTAGCGGATTACAATGAGCAGTTCTTC.

The rearrangement links TRBV5-1 to TRBJ2-5; 14 nucleotides line up with TRBD2. Germline CDR1 reads SGHRS; CDR2 reads YFSETQ. This CDR3 is built from 21 residues. Trimming cost V 0 bases and J 4 bases; bases outside gene matches: 17. The CDR3 region has the DNA TGCGCCAGCAGCTTGGGGCTCCGGACTAGCGGGAGGAACCTACCAAGAGAGACCCAGTACTTC. Translating gives CASSLGLRTSGRNLPRETQYF.

As to this clonotype: This CDR3 fails to terminate in the conserved phenylalanine or tryptophan, so it likely reflects a read error. The rearrangement links TRBV12-5 to TRBJ2-1; a weak D match, TRBD1 (5 bases). V was pared by 1 base and J by 1 base, with 8 bases between. Per germline, CDR1 LGHNT and CDR2 FRNRAP. The CDR3 has 15 amino acids. CDR3 sequence (DNA): TGTGCTAGTGGTTTGGGGACACTTTCCTACAATGAGCAGTTCTCC. It yields the protein CASGLGTLSYNEQFS.

This clonotype showed up just a few times. The V and J genes are TRBV7-9 and TRBJ2-3, with D hard to call. V was clipped by 2 bases and J by 4 bases, with 13 bases between them. The V gene's germline CDR1 is SEHNR and CDR2 FQNEAQ (reference sequence). The CDR3 has 15 amino acids. The CDR3 region is CASSLTPLRADTQYF. CDR3 DNA sequence: TGTGCCAGCAGCTTAACTCCTCTTCGGGCAGATACGCAGTATTTT. The entire variable domain, with the rest obtained from reference TRBV7-9 and TRBJ2-3, is as follows: DTGVSQNPRHKITKRGQNVTFRCDPISEHNRLYWYRQTLGQGPEFLTYFQNEAQLEKSRLLSDRFSAERPKGSFSTLEIQRTEQGDSAMYLCASSLTPLRADTQYFGPGTRLTVL.

This clonotype was counted between two and nine times. This chain connects TRBV3-1 to TRBJ2-7, with TRBD1 as a possible D gene (6 bases). The germline V gene has CDR1 LGHDT and CDR2 YNNKEL (reference sequence). Deletions cut 2 bases from V and 6 bases from J, with 8 bases between. The CDR3 covers 12 residues. CDR3 in DNA: TGTGCCAGCAGCCAACGGGACACCGAGCAGTACTTC. It encodes CASSQRDTEQYF.

V is TRBV12-3 or TRBV12-4 and J is TRBJ2-3; D may be TRBD2 (6 bases). Trimming removed 6 bases from V and 6 bases from J, with 10 bases in between. The CDR3 runs to 12 residues. The CDR3 DNA reads TGTGCCAGCAGCGGACTACTCGATACGCAGTATTTT. Protein product: CASSGLLDTQYF.

This clonotype was counted a few times. The J gene is TRBJ2-3, the V gene TRBV18; tentative D call: TRBD2 (6 bases). This CDR3 is 11 amino acids long. Germline CDR1 is KGHSH and CDR2 is LQKENI. With 9 bases removed from V and 5 bases from J, the gap between germline ends came to 9 bases. The CDR3 reads CASWGGDTQYF. The CDR3 DNA is TGTGCCAGTTGGGGAGGAGATACGCAGTATTTT.

V and J are TRBV6-1 and TRBJ2-3; 8 bases align to TRBD2. Germline assignment: CDR1 MNHNS and CDR2 SASEGT. The CDR3 covers 16 residues. The J segment lost 0 bases and the V segment lost 5 bases, leaving 7 bases of the junction unmatched. The DNA of the CDR3 is TGTGCCAGCAGTCGAAGCCCTAGCGGGAGCACAGATACGCAGTATTTT. It is translated as CASSRSPSGSTDTQYF.

The gene calls are TRBV7-8 and TRBJ2-1; D unclear. Germline V gives CDR1 SGHVS, CDR2 FQNEAQ. This CDR3 is built from 17 residues. The V end lost 0 bases, the J end lost 5 bases, and 17 bases lay between the germline ends. In DNA, the CDR3 is TGTGCCAGCAGCTTAGCCCGCCTAGTCCTTGTCAACAATGAGCAGTTCTTC. It codes for CASSLARLVLVNNEQFF.

The rearrangement links TRBV11-2 to TRBJ2-1, with TRBD2 identical over 12 bases. This CDR3 is built from 18 residues. V dropped 1 base and J dropped 6; count of bases not matched to a gene: 10. The germline V gene has CDR1 SGHAT and CDR2 FQNNGV. The CDR3 spells CASSLGPLTSGRPNEQFF. The CDR3 DNA reads as TGTGCCAGCAGCTTAGGCCCCTTGACTAGCGGGAGACCCAATGAGCAGTTCTTC.

J is TRBJ2-1 and V is TRBV5-1; maybe TRBD2 (5 bases). CDR1 is SGHRS, CDR2 YFSETQ, per germline. CDR3 length: 17 residues. Deletions cut 2 bases from V and 5 bases from J, with 20 bases between. The CDR3 region is CASSFETSFNFNNEQFF. The CDR3 DNA is TGCGCCAGCAGCTTTGAAACTAGTTTCAACTTCAACAATGAGCAGTTCTTC. The variable domain in full, completed from reference TRBV5-1 and TRBJ2-1, reads KAGVTQTPRYLIKTRGQQVTLSCSPISGHRSVSWYQQTPGQGLQFLFEYFSETQRNKGNFPGRFSGRQFSNSRSEMNVSTLELGDSALYLCASSFETSFNFNNEQFFGPGTRLTVL.

The rearrangement links TRBV5-1 to TRBJ2-1, with 7 bases that match TRBD2. The CDR3 has 15 amino acids. From germline, CDR1 is SGHRS and CDR2 YFSETQ. Losses at the gene ends were 1 base for V and 8 bases for J; bases not matched to a gene: 9. This CDR3 is CASSLRIAAGDEQFF. In DNA, the CDR3 is TGCGCCAGCAGCTTGAGAATAGCTGCGGGGGATGAGCAGTTCTTC.

This clonotype came up many times. Here the CDR3 DNA reads TGCAGTGCTAGATCTGGACTAGCGACCGCAGATACGCAGTATTTT. Translation: CSARSGLATADTQYF. The chain couples TRBV20-1 to TRBJ2-3; 9 bases map to TRBD2. CDR3 length equals 15 residues. After removal of 2 bases from V and 4 bases from J, the junction contained 7 bases not matched to a gene. Germline V gene sequence: CDR1 DFQATT, CDR2 SNEGSKA (reference sequence).

The CDR3 sequence: CASRETVANTGELFF. CDR3 nucleotide sequence: TGCGCCAGCAGGGAGACAGTAGCGAACACCGGGGAGCTGTTTTTT. This chain links TRBV5-1 with TRBJ2-2; weak D call: TRBD1 (5 bases). This CDR3 is 15 amino acids long. V was pared by 5 bases and J by 0 bases, with 11 bases between. The germline CDR1 and CDR2 sequences are SGHRS and YFSETQ. Based on the CDR3 plus reference TRBV5-1 and TRBJ2-2, the full variable domain is KAGVTQTPRYLIKTRGQQVTLSCSPISGHRSVSWYQQTPGQGLQFLFEYFSETQRNKGNFPGRFSGRQFSNSRSEMNVSTLELGDSALYLCASRETVANTGELFFGEGSRLTVL.

This clonotype was detected a few times. V gene TRBV5-1 combines with J gene TRBJ1-2; 7 positions match TRBD1. J gave up 2 bases and V 4 bases, and 5 bases lay outside the gene matches. This CDR3 comprises 14 residues. Germline V gene lookup returns CDR1 SGHRS and CDR2 YFSETQ. The CDR3: CASSGPGQNYGYTF. The CDR3 DNA is TGCGCCAGCAGCGGACCGGGACAGAACTATGGCTACACCTTC.

This clonotype was counted between two and nine times. CDR3 nucleotides: TGTGCCAGCAGCCAAGCAGGGGGAACCGAACCGGAGAACGAGCAGTACTTC. Translated: CASSQAGGTEPENEQYF. This chain joins TRBV14 and TRBJ2-7; TRBD1 aligns across 7 bases. The CDR3 runs 17 residues. Trimming at V came to 1 base and at J to 5 bases, leaving 14 bases not matched to a gene. Germline CDR1 SGHDN, CDR2 FVKESK.